Below, 31 T cell receptor beta chains from the same sample are listed, as sequenced in a study of tumor and adjacent non-tumor tissue in lung cancer (dated by TCRdb to between 2017 and 2018). Bulk unsorted tissue served as the source for RNA extraction, and RNA quality was assessed using a NanoDrop ND-1000 and an Agilent 2100. Distant non-tumor tissue taken more than 3 cm from the tumor edge was used as the normal lung sample. The receptor library was made with multiplex PCR. TCRdb shows the sequencer as Illumina HiSeq 2500. TCRbeta libraries were constructed through three rounds of nested PCR with primers (Table S4) according to protocols adapted from ARM-PCR. TCRdb took the public reads, trimmed them with fastp at Q25, ran MiXCR for clone calling and kept in-frame beta chains. CDR3 protein duplicates are merged, each entry listing the most common genes and DNA. The table for this sample lists about 98,000 distinct CDR3 sequences; 80% of them were counted only once. Less than 40% of the sample comes from the top ten.

Sequences were obtained from distant non-tumor lung tissue. The receptor set was obtained from a man aged 60 to 75 with small cell lung cancer.

V usage is TRBV6-1 and J usage is TRBJ2-3; 8 nucleotides match TRBD1. Per the germline V gene, CDR1 is MNHNS and CDR2 is SASEGT. This CDR3 spans 15 amino acids. CDR3 DNA sequence: TGTACCATCGGCTACGGGACAGGCCCCACCGCTACGCAGTATTTT. It encodes CTIGYGTGPTATQYF.

This clonotype is medium-sized within its sample. This sequence joins TRBV11-2 and TRBJ1-6; TRBD1 might be the D (5 bases). Germline-derived CDR1 and CDR2 are SGHAT and FQNNGV. Deletions cut 2 bases from V and 5 bases from J, with 7 bases between. CDR3 length equals 14 residues. CDR3 in amino acids: CASSLTGDNSPLHF. CDR3 DNA: TGTGCCAGCAGCTTAACAGGCGATAATTCACCCCTCCACTTT.

Within the sample, this clonotype is medium-sized. The J gene is TRBJ2-7, the V gene TRBV4-2; possible D gene TRBD2, 6 bases. This CDR3 has 15 amino acids. Germline CDR1 reads LGHNA; CDR2 reads YNFKEQ. Trimming stripped 0 bases from V and 4 bases from J, with 13 bases between. The CDR3 nucleotides read TGTGCCAGCAGCCAAGAACGAACGGGAGTGTACGAGCAGTACTTC. Protein: CASSQERTGVYEQYF.

This clonotype has just one count. One end of the junction varies from germline; a read error may be responsible. This chain links TRBV6-5 with TRBJ2-4; the D gene is possibly TRBD2 (6 bases). The germline V gene encodes CDR1 MNHEY and CDR2 SVGAGI. The CDR3 contains 14 residues. The CDR3 protein is CTSSCSGESSIHYF. The CDR3, as DNA: TGTACCAGCAGTTGCTCGGGGGAGTCGAGCATTCACTACTTC.

The CDR3 is CASSFAQTGYRLTDTQFF. Here the CDR3 DNA reads TGTGCCAGCAGTTTTGCCCAGACAGGGTATCGTCTCACAGATACGCAGTTTTTT. J is TRBJ2-3 and V is TRBV12-1; no check of the table's D call, TRBD1, against the DNA was made. TRBV12-1 is a known pseudogene. CDR3 length: 18 amino acids.

With respect to this clonotype: This may arise from a read error, as a much more abundant clone is one base away. Because the CDR3 is missing its conserved closing phenylalanine or tryptophan, this is likely a read error. J is TRBJ2-1 and V is TRBV20-1; tentatively, D is TRBD2 (6 bases). Germline CDR1 is DFQATT and CDR2 is SNEGSKA (reference sequence). The CDR3 totals 15 residues. Between the trimmed V and J ends, which lost 3 bases and 2 bases, there was a span of 14 bases. CDR3 DNA: TGCAGTGCTAGTGTCGGGAGATTCACCTACAATGAGCAGTTCTCC. It specifies CSASVGRFTYNEQFS.

This sequence joins TRBV7-9 and TRBJ1-3, with 7 bases identical to TRBD1. Germline values: CDR1 SEHNR, CDR2 FQNEAQ (reference sequence). Losses at the gene ends were 5 bases for V and 9 bases for J; bases not matched to a gene: 19. The CDR3 covers 17 residues. The CDR3, as DNA: TGTGCCAGCAGCACCCTTGGGACAGCACTCACCCGAAGCACCATATATTTT. It translates to CASSTLGTALTRSTIYF.

The chain has TRBV10-3 and TRBJ2-5, with unresolved D. Germline V gene data show CDR1 as ENHRY and CDR2 as SYGVKD. This CDR3 has 13 amino acids. V was pared by 2 bases and J by 12 bases, with 16 bases between. This CDR3 reads CAISEGQPDAEYF. In DNA, the CDR3 is TGTGCCATCAGTGAGGGGCAGCCAGATGCCGAGTACTTC.

A word on this clonotype: An end of the junction differs from the germline gene, which may be a read error. The chain is built from TRBV10-3 and TRBJ1-1; D remains ambiguous. The CDR3 runs to 14 residues. Germline V CDR1 and CDR2: ENHRY, SYGVKD. CDR3 nucleotide sequence: TGTTCCATCAGTGAGTCGGGAAGGTCATTTGTGGCTTTCTTT. Its translation: CSISESGRSFVAFF.

This clonotype came up a few times. A read error may explain this, as a much larger clone is one base away. The CDR3 nucleotides are TGTGCCAGCAGTTTAAACAGCGGGAGGCAGGAGCAGTACTTC. Its translation: CASSLNSGRQEQYF. V is TRBV28 and J is TRBJ2-7; TRBD2 agrees at 9 bases. This CDR3 has 14 residues. CDR1 is MDHEN and CDR2 is SYDVKM in the germline V gene. J lost 7 bases, V lost 2 bases, and 6 bases had no gene match.

In the case of this clonotype: Germline is not matched at one junction end, which may reflect a read error. The chain combines TRBV6-6 with TRBJ2-2; no reliable D call. CDR3 length: 13 residues. Germline-derived CDR1 and CDR2 are MNHNY and SVGAGI (reference sequence). CDR3 region: CASSNSNTGELFF. The DNA of the CDR3 is TGTGCAAGCAGTAACTCGAACACCGGGGAGCTGTTTTTT.

A remark on this clonotype: A much larger clone differs from this one at a single base, so this may be a read error. CDR3 DNA: TGTACCAGCAGTTTGCAGGGTTGGGGAAACACCATATATTTT. Protein sequence: CTSSLQGWGNTIYF. This rearrangement joins TRBV12-3 or TRBV12-4 to TRBJ1-3; tentative D call: TRBD1 (5 bases). CDR3 length: 14 residues.

This clonotype has only one observation. The gene calls are TRBV4-1 and TRBJ1-2; D is unclear. CDR1 and CDR2 from the germline V gene are MGHRA and YSYEKL. The CDR3 sequence is 15 residues long. Deletions cut 4 bases from V and 2 bases from J, with 14 bases between. The CDR3 region has the DNA TGCGCCAGCAGCCTTCCTGGACGGATAAACTATGGCTACACCTTC. Translated, it gives CASSLPGRINYGYTF.

Turning to this clonotype: Mismatch with germline at one junction end may stem from a read error. The chain combines TRBV20-1 with TRBJ1-1; D is ambiguous. Per germline, CDR1 DFQATT and CDR2 SNEGSKA (reference sequence). The CDR3 is made up of 12 amino acids. Here the CDR3 DNA reads TGCATTGCTAGTGTGGTGAACACTGAAGCTTTCTTT. Translated, it gives CIASVVNTEAFF.

This clonotype was counted once. This rearrangement joins TRBV6-2 or TRBV6-3 to TRBJ2-3, with D possibly matching TRBD2 (7 bases). The germline gives CDR1 MNHEY, CDR2 SVGEGT. The CDR3 is 16 amino acids. V was trimmed by 5 bases and J by 5 bases, leaving 20 bases between them. CDR3 residues: CASSPLTGTTIDTQYF. The CDR3 coding sequence is TGTGCCAGCAGTCCCCTAACAGGGACTACCATAGATACGCAGTATTTT.

To note about this clonotype: The final CDR3 position lacks the conserved phenylalanine or tryptophan, pointing to a likely read error. V and J are TRBV4-1 and TRBJ2-2; D possibly uses TRBD1 or TRBD2 (6 bases each). Per germline, CDR1 MGHRA and CDR2 YSYEKL. The CDR3 contains 15 residues. CDR3 loop: CASSSRGAYTGELFS. DNA of the CDR3: TGTGCCAGCAGCAGTAGGGGGGCATATACCGGGGAGCTGTTTTCT.

For this clonotype: A junction boundary mismatches the germline segment, possibly from a read error. The rearrangement links TRBV11-2 to TRBJ2-5; possibly TRBD1 for D (5 bases). The CDR3 consists of 15 residues. CDR1 SGHAT and CDR2 FQNNGV come from the germline V gene. The CDR3 nucleotides are TGTGTCAGCAGCTTTACGACAGAGACAAAGGTGACCCAGTACTTC. Amino acids: CVSSFTTETKVTQYF.

The chain employs TRBV4-1 and TRBJ1-1; no clear D gene. Looked up from germline, CDR1 is MGHRA and CDR2 is YSYEKL. V shed 1 base and J shed 8 bases, with 8 bases lying between them. CDR3 length equals 12 residues. The CDR3 is CASSQGAKEAFF. CDR3 sequence (DNA): TGCGCCAGCAGCCAAGGTGCCAAGGAAGCTTTCTTT.

Concerning this clonotype itself: This sequence may be a read error, since a much larger clone differs from it by one base. V gene TRBV7-9 combines with J gene TRBJ2-5; 8 bases are a match to TRBD2. Germline V lookup: CDR1 SEHNR, CDR2 FQNEAQ (reference sequence). V dropped 1 base and J dropped 3; count of bases not matched to a gene: 10. The CDR3 consists of 17 residues. The CDR3 here is CASSLGHGSGIKETQYF. CDR3 DNA sequence: TGTGCCAGCAGCTTAGGGCACGGTAGCGGGATTAAAGAGACCCAGTACTTC.

The V and J genes are TRBV11-2 and TRBJ2-1, with a weak D call TRBD2 (6 bases). The germline CDR1 and CDR2 sequences are SGHAT and FQNNGV. The CDR3 sequence is 18 residues long. V lost 2 bases and J 3 bases, leaving 20 bases between the germline ends. CDR3 in amino acids: CASSLRVEGGYYYNEQFF. The DNA for the CDR3 is TGTGCCAGCAGCTTAAGAGTAGAGGGAGGTTACTACTACAATGAGCAGTTCTTC.

Here the CDR3 DNA reads TGTGCCAGTCACAGGGTGCGGTCGACCAAACAGTACTTC. It translates to CASHRVRSTKQYF. The chain has TRBV6-6 and TRBJ2-7; TRBD1 might be the D (6 bases). Germline V gives CDR1 MNHNY, CDR2 SVGAGI (reference sequence). This CDR3 is 13 amino acids long. V was cut by 9 bases and J by 10 bases, with 22 bases left in between.

V is TRBV10-3 and J is TRBJ2-3; the match to TRBD2 covers 11 bases. Germline CDR1 reads ENHRY; CDR2 reads SYGVKD. The V gene end was trimmed by 0 bases and the J gene end by 4 bases; junction bases not matched to a gene: 15. The CDR3 contains 20 residues. CDR3 sequence reads: CAISESDPALAGVEADTQYF. CDR3 coding DNA: TGTGCCATCAGTGAGTCGGATCCCGCACTAGCGGGAGTTGAGGCAGATACGCAGTATTTT.

This clonotype was counted at least ten times. The chain carries TRBV28 and TRBJ2-2; a possible D gene is TRBD1 (5 bases). V was trimmed by 4 bases and J by 2 bases, leaving 11 bases between them. The CDR3 length is 15 residues. Germline loops: CDR1 MDHEN, CDR2 SYDVKM. The CDR3 spells CASSWIQGNTGELFF. In nucleotides, the CDR3 is TGTGCCAGCAGTTGGATCCAGGGAAACACCGGGGAGCTGTTTTTT.

As concerns this clonotype: This may stem from a read error, because a much larger clone lies one nucleotide away. The chain carries TRBV30 and TRBJ2-2, with TRBD2 matching over 9 bases. Per germline, CDR1 GTSNPN and CDR2 SVGIG (reference sequence). Germline trimming cut 4 bases from V and 5 bases from J; bases unmatched to any gene: 14. This CDR3 has 17 residues. The CDR3 region is CAWNMGSGRVWTGELFF. The CDR3, as DNA: TGTGCCTGGAATATGGGTAGCGGGAGAGTGTGGACCGGGGAGCTGTTTTTT.

The chain has TRBV29-1 and TRBJ2-7; 8 nucleotides match TRBD2. The CDR3 sequence is 14 residues long. V shed 2 bases, J shed 4 bases, and the junction held 7 bases outside the gene matches. Germline values: CDR1 SQVTM, CDR2 ANQGSEA. This CDR3 reads CSVELAGGLYEQYF. DNA for the CDR3: TGCAGCGTTGAACTAGCGGGTGGCTTGTACGAGCAGTACTTC.

This clonotype was detected many times. The chain links TRBV13 to TRBJ2-4; the match to TRBD2 covers 7 bases. Trimming cost V 5 bases and J 2 bases; bases outside gene matches: 9. The CDR3 consists of 16 residues. Germline V gives CDR1 PRHDT, CDR2 FYEKMQ (reference sequence). The CDR3 DNA reads TGTGCCAGCAGCCTCCGAGGGCGGGAGACCAAAAACATTCAGTACTTC. Translated: CASSLRGRETKNIQYF.

Comments on this clonotype: The conserved final phenylalanine or tryptophan is absent from the CDR3, which likely points to a read error. The V call is TRBV20-1, the J call TRBJ2-7; a weak D match, TRBD1 (7 bases). Germline CDR1 and CDR2: DFQATT and SNEGSKA (reference sequence). The CDR3 runs 14 residues. V shed 1 base and J shed 5 bases, with 15 bases lying between them. The chain's CDR3 is CSARVLRGDDEQYL. DNA of the CDR3: TGCAGTGCTAGAGTTCTCAGGGGGGACGACGAGCAGTACCTC.

Regarding this clonotype: Possible read error: a much larger clone is one base away. The rearrangement joins TRBV28 to TRBJ2-1; TRBD2 agrees at 9 bases. The CDR3 runs to 16 residues. J lost 10 bases, V lost 5 bases, and 15 bases had no gene match. Looked up from germline, CDR1 is MDHEN and CDR2 is SYDVKM. The CDR3 DNA is TGTGCCAGCAGTCCCAGTCCCGGGACTAGCATAGACGAGCAGTTCTTC. Translated: CASSPSPGTSIDEQFF.

Note on this clonotype: Since no conserved phenylalanine or tryptophan closes the CDR3, a read error is the likely cause. V is TRBV20-1 and J is TRBJ2-3; TRBD2 matches 12 bases. The V segment lost 6 bases and the J segment 5 bases; nucleotides outside the gene matches: 3. Per germline, CDR1 DFQATT and CDR2 SNEGSKA (reference sequence). The CDR3 extends over 13 amino acids. In DNA, the CDR3 is TGCAGTGCACCGACTAGCGGGAGAGATACGCAGTATTCT. Translated, it gives CSAPTSGRDTQYS.

The chain combines TRBV12-3 or TRBV12-4 with TRBJ2-3, with TRBD1 identical over 9 bases. With 10 bases clipped from V and 8 bases from J, the junction kept 7 bases outside the gene matches. The CDR3 consists of 12 residues. CDR3: CANGQDRGTQYF. DNA of the CDR3: TGTGCCAACGGTCAGGACAGGGGTACGCAGTATTTT.

Note on this clonotype: The junction shows a germline mismatch at one end, possibly a read error. The rearrangement links TRBV6-1 to TRBJ1-5, with D maybe TRBD1 (6 bases). Germline CDR1 reads MNHNS; CDR2 reads SASEGT. The CDR3 runs to 14 residues. The CDR3 sequence is CASSWAGVSQPLHF. The DNA for the CDR3 is TGTGCCAGCAGTTGGGCAGGGGTTAGTCAGCCCCTGCATTTT.